The present entry profiles one T cell receptor beta chain with its context. Its antigen is unidentified. CDR1 and CDR2 from the germline V gene are MNHEY and SVGAGI. V lost 4 bases and J lost 5, with 12 bases in between. The CDR3 consists of 13 residues. The sample originates from a study of cytomegalovirus exposure and HLA in healthy donors. PCR used 60 Vbeta primers and 13 Jbeta primers. Some clones are missing from TCRdb's copy, which holds only in-frame ones; the method was immunoSEQ multiplex PCR. The sample gives 130,000 or so clones, over 80% of which show up once; 2.1% is in the top ten. Findings and caveats of the study: The authors later found TCR association rates varying by HLA locus, with DRB1 most and HLA-C fewest. The dataset shows that most TCR sequences were rare, while some public TCRs occurred in many donors.

The V gene is TRBV6-5, the J gene TRBJ2-7; D unresolved. This TCR derives from a man younger than 45 in good health and CMV-seronegative. What was sequenced was PBMCs. Here the CDR3 reads CASSFRVSDEQYF. The CDR3 DNA follows: TGTGCCAGCAGTTTTCGCGTGTCTGACGAGCAGTACTTC.